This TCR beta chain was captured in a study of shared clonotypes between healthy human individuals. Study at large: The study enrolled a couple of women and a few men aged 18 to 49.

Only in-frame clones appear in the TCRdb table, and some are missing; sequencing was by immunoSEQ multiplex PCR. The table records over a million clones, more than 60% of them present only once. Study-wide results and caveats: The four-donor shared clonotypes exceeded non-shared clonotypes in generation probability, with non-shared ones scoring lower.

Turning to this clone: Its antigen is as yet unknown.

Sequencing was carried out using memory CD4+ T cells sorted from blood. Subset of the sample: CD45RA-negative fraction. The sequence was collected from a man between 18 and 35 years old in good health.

The CDR3 DNA is TGTGCCAGCAGCTTGGATAACGTTGCTGAGAACACTGAAGCTTTCTTT. Its translation is CASSLDNVAENTEAFF. The chain couples TRBV7-9 to TRBJ1-1; D is ambiguous. The CDR3 spans 16 residues. Looked up from germline, CDR1 is SEHNR and CDR2 is FQNEAQ (reference sequence). The ends were cut back, 3 bases at V and 1 base at J, with 15 bases in the middle.